Following are 18 T cell receptor beta chains from one sample sequenced in a study of Tregs in tolerant kidney transplant recipients. The table came from immunoSEQ multiplex PCR; TCRdb's copy has only in-frame clones and leaves some out. Here the sample spans approximately 75,000 clones, approximately 90% being singletons. The sequencing used Tregs from blood, collected before the transplant. All receptors come from a human donor who received a combined kidney and bone marrow transplant.

CDR3 residues: CSVLEGTKPYEQYF. In DNA, the CDR3 is TGCAGCGTCCTAGAGGGGACAAAGCCCTACGAGCAGTACTTC. The chain joins TRBV29-1 to TRBJ2-7; possible D gene TRBD1, 6 bases. Germline CDR1 SQVTM, CDR2 ANQGSEA. Between the trimmed V and J ends, which lost 6 bases and 2 bases, there was a span of 17 bases. The CDR3 contains 14 residues.

This chain joins TRBV28 and TRBJ1-6, with D uncertain. Germline V gives CDR1 MDHEN, CDR2 SYDVKM. The germline V and J ends were trimmed by 2 bases and 2 bases, with 7 bases remaining between them. The CDR3 consists of 15 residues. The CDR3: CASSLVGTYNSPLHF. The CDR3 nucleotides read TGTGCCAGCAGTTTAGTAGGGACCTATAATTCACCCCTCCACTTT.

The rearrangement uses TRBV19 and TRBJ1-4; D may be TRBD1 (5 bases). The germline V and J ends were trimmed by 5 bases and 7 bases, with 17 bases remaining between them. The CDR3 covers 15 residues. The germline gives CDR1 LNHDA, CDR2 SQIVND (reference sequence). Here the CDR3 reads CASSSLGVFSEKLFF. DNA for the CDR3: TGTGCCAGTAGTTCTTTGGGGGTCTTTAGTGAAAAACTGTTTTTT.

The CDR3 region is CASSYRGTGELFF. In DNA form, the CDR3 reads TGTGCCAGCAGTTACAGGGGTACCGGGGAGCTGTTTTTT. The chain combines TRBV6-5 with TRBJ2-2; tentatively, D is TRBD1 (5 bases). This CDR3 is 13 amino acids long. Germline CDR1 MNHEY, CDR2 SVGAGI. Deletions cut 2 bases from V and 5 bases from J, with 6 bases between.

The rearrangement uses TRBV5-6 and TRBJ1-2, with 9 bases matching TRBD1. J gave up 2 bases and V 5 bases, and 4 bases lay outside the gene matches. The CDR3 spans 14 residues. The germline CDR1 and CDR2 sequences are SGHDT and YYEEEE. The DNA for the CDR3 is TGTGCCAGCAGAAGGGGACAGGGAAACTATGGCTACACCTTC. This codes for CASRRGQGNYGYTF. The entire variable domain, with the rest obtained from reference TRBV5-6 and TRBJ1-2, is as follows: DAGVTQSPTHLIKTRGQQVTLRCSPKSGHDTVSWYQQALGQGPQFIFQYYEEEERQRGNFPDRFSGHQFPNYSSELNVNALLLGDSALYLCASRRGQGNYGYTFGSGTRLTVV.

This sequence joins TRBV2 and TRBJ1-2; perhaps TRBD1 as D (5 bases). The CDR3 totals 14 residues. Germline V gene lookup returns CDR1 SNHLY and CDR2 FYNNEI. V lost 6 bases to trimming and J lost 4 bases, with 15 bases between them. This CDR3 is CASRGPDRGYGYTF. The CDR3 nucleotides read TGTGCCAGCAGGGGACCAGACAGAGGCTATGGCTACACCTTC. Full variable domain (missing parts from reference TRBV2 and TRBJ1-2): EPEVTQTPSHQVTQMGQEVILRCVPISNHLYFYWYRQILGQKVEFLVSFYNNEISEKSEIFDDQFSVERPDGSNFTLKIRSTKLEDSAMYFCASRGPDRGYGYTFGSGTRLTVV.

V usage is TRBV7-2 and J usage is TRBJ1-4; D might be TRBD1 (5 bases). Germline V lookup: CDR1 SGHTA, CDR2 FQGNSA. CDR3 length: 14 residues. The ends were cut back, 5 bases at V and 8 bases at J, with 15 bases in the middle. CDR3 in amino acids: CASSPRERGEKLFF. The CDR3 nucleotides are TGTGCCAGCAGCCCTAGGGAAAGGGGCGAAAAACTGTTTTTT.

This rearrangement joins TRBV2 to TRBJ2-2; 8 bases line up with TRBD2. Looked up from germline, CDR1 is SNHLY and CDR2 is FYNNEI. V was pared by 2 bases and J by 1 base, with 0 bases of the junction left unmatched. The CDR3 runs 15 residues. The CDR3 coding sequence is TGTGCCAGCAGTGAAAGCGGGAGGAACACCGGGGAGCTGTTTTTT. Residues: CASSESGRNTGELFF.

This clone appeared a few times. The chain links TRBV14 to TRBJ1-2; D call uncertain. The CDR3 length is 13 residues. V was trimmed by 0 bases and J by 4 bases, leaving 6 bases between them. Germline V CDR1 and CDR2: SGHDN, FVKESK. Written as DNA, the CDR3 is TGTGCCAGCAGCCAAGATTTCGGCTATGGCTACACCTTC. It is translated as CASSQDFGYGYTF.

This chain uses TRBV30 with TRBJ2-5, with D perhaps TRBD2 (5 bases). This CDR3 has 13 amino acids. Trimming removed 3 bases at V and 4 bases at J, with 12 bases between. Germline V CDR1 and CDR2: GTSNPN, SVGIG (reference sequence). This CDR3 is CAWSETRRETQYF. DNA of the CDR3: TGTGCCTGGAGCGAAACTAGGCGAGAGACCCAGTACTTC.

The J gene is TRBJ2-7, the V gene TRBV4-1; TRBD2 matches at 9 bases. Per the germline V gene, CDR1 is MGHRA and CDR2 is YSYEKL. CDR3 size: 16 residues. Trimming took 0 bases from V and 4 from J; bases not matched to a gene: 7. CDR3 loop: CASSQDPWLAGYEQYF. The CDR3 nucleotides are TGCGCCAGCAGCCAAGATCCGTGGCTAGCGGGATACGAGCAGTACTTC.

The chain uses TRBV11-3 and TRBJ2-2, with D tentatively TRBD1 (6 bases). The CDR3 sequence is 14 residues long. Trimming cost V 5 bases and J 4 bases, with 11 bases left between them. Germline lookup yields CDR1 SGHNT and CDR2 YENEEA. The DNA of the CDR3 is TGTGCCAGCAGCCTCCGGGACACCACCGGGGAGCTGTTTTTT. It encodes CASSLRDTTGELFF.

The chain recombines TRBV27 with TRBJ2-5, with TRBD1 identical over 7 bases. CDR1 and CDR2 (germline): MNHEY, SMNVEV (reference sequence). The CDR3 loop spans 13 amino acids. The ends lost 6 bases at V and 2 bases at J; junction bases unmatched: 3. The CDR3 sequence is CASRPRGQETQYF. The CDR3 DNA sequence: TGTGCCAGCAGGCCCAGGGGGCAAGAGACCCAGTACTTC.

As concerns this clone: In the same sample, other DNA sequences code for this CDR3. The chain couples TRBV7-9 to TRBJ1-1, with D uncertain. V lost 2 bases and J lost 1, with 8 bases in between. The CDR3 length is 14 residues. CDR1 is SEHNR, CDR2 FQNEAQ, per germline (reference sequence). The CDR3 is CASSLIGGNTEAFF. The CDR3 DNA reads TGTGCCAGCAGCTTAATTGGTGGGAACACTGAAGCTTTCTTT.

The rearrangement links TRBV5-1 to TRBJ2-1; 13 bases fit TRBD2. Losses at the gene ends were 0 bases for V and 7 bases for J; bases not matched to a gene: 7. CDR3 length: 17 residues. CDR1 and CDR2 (germline): SGHRS, YFSETQ. The CDR3 is CASSLVLGLAGENEQFF. As DNA, the CDR3 is TGCGCCAGCAGCTTGGTGCTAGGACTAGCGGGAGAAAATGAGCAGTTCTTC.

The CDR3 DNA reads TGTGCCAGCAGCAGTGGGACTAGCGGGGTCGGGACCCAGTACTTC. It encodes CASSSGTSGVGTQYF. The V and J genes are TRBV11-2 and TRBJ2-5; 13 bases are shared with TRBD2. Unmatched junction bases numbered 7, after V lost 5 bases and J lost 7 bases. The CDR3 length is 15 residues. Looked up from germline, CDR1 is SGHAT and CDR2 is FQNNGV.

This chain joins TRBV27 and TRBJ2-1; 7 nucleotides match TRBD2. The junction had 3 bases not matched to a gene; V was cut back by 5 bases and J by 2 bases. Per the germline V gene, CDR1 is MNHEY and CDR2 is SMNVEV (reference sequence). This CDR3 has 14 amino acids. The CDR3 region is CASSRDYTYNEQFF. The CDR3 DNA follows: TGTGCCAGCAGTCGGGACTATACCTACAATGAGCAGTTCTTC.

This chain links TRBV28 with TRBJ1-2; D gene uncertain. V lost 6 bases and J lost 0, with 11 bases in between. In germline, CDR1 is MDHEN, CDR2 SYDVKM. The CDR3 extends over 14 amino acids. The CDR3 protein is CASRQDGTNYGYTF. DNA for the CDR3: TGTGCCAGCAGGCAAGACGGTACTAACTATGGCTACACCTTC.